A single sample is the source of the 30 T cell receptor beta chains below, sequenced in a study of blood T cell repertoires in COVID-19. Assay: immunoSEQ multiplex PCR; the TCRdb copy retains only in-frame clones and omits some. Among under 200,000 clones listed, more than 60% were seen once. Material: peripheral blood. The receptors were gathered from a man in his sixties or seventies with acute or convalescent COVID-19.

The chain recombines TRBV3-1 (or the pseudogene TRBV3-2) with TRBJ2-2; unclear D gene. Germline values: CDR1 LGHDT, CDR2 YNNKEL (reference sequence). The CDR3 length is 14 residues. With 4 bases removed from V and 2 bases from J, the gap between germline ends came to 8 bases. For the CDR3, the DNA is TGTGCCAGCAGCCCGAGAACCAACACCGGGGAGCTGTTTTTT. Its protein product is CASSPRTNTGELFF.

The V gene is TRBV29-1, the J gene TRBJ1-1; TRBD1 aligns across 9 bases. CDR1 is SQVTM and CDR2 is ANQGSEA in the germline V gene. Losses at the gene ends were 4 bases for V and 1 base for J; bases not matched to a gene: 4. The CDR3 has 14 residues. The CDR3 DNA reads as TGCAGCGTTGGAGGGACAGGGCAGAACACTGAAGCTTTCTTT. Translated: CSVGGTGQNTEAFF.

The V gene is TRBV6-6, the J gene TRBJ1-4, with D perhaps matching TRBD1 (5 bases). Germline V lookup: CDR1 MNHNY, CDR2 SVGAGI (reference sequence). Trimming took 6 bases from V and 7 from J, leaving 15 bases between them. The CDR3 sequence is 14 residues long. The DNA for the CDR3 is TGTGCCAGCAGCCCCGCCGGGGGTGGTGAAAAACTGTTTTTT. Translating it yields CASSPAGGGEKLFF.

The chain employs TRBV11-2 and TRBJ1-5; unclear D gene. CDR3 length equals 13 residues. Germline loops: CDR1 SGHAT, CDR2 FQNNGV. The V end lost 0 bases, the J end lost 3 bases, and 3 bases lay between the germline ends. DNA for the CDR3: TGTGCCAGCAGCTTAGACTACAATCAGCCCCAGCATTTT. It codes for CASSLDYNQPQHF.

The genes are TRBV4-1 and TRBJ2-1, with 13 bases fitting TRBD2. The J segment lost 7 bases and the V segment lost 3 bases, leaving 6 bases of the junction unmatched. The CDR3 runs 16 residues. Germline V gives CDR1 MGHRA, CDR2 YSYEKL. CDR3 residues: CASSQVPGLAGNEQFF. The CDR3 nucleotides are TGCGCCAGCAGCCAGGTACCGGGACTAGCGGGAAATGAGCAGTTCTTC.

This sequence joins TRBV28 and TRBJ2-7, with D tentatively TRBD1 (6 bases). Trimming pared 0 bases from V and 4 bases from J, leaving 16 bases between. Germline V CDR1 and CDR2: MDHEN, SYDVKM. The CDR3 extends over 16 amino acids. CDR3 in DNA: TGTGCCAGCAGTTTATGGTCGAACAGGGACCGATACGAGCAGTACTTC. As protein: CASSLWSNRDRYEQYF. The variable domain in full, with the rest retrieved from reference TRBV28 and TRBJ2-7, is DVKVTQSSRYLVKRTGEKVFLECVQDMDHENMFWYRQDPGLGLRLIYFSYDVKMKEKGDIPEGYSVSREKKERFSLILESASTNQTSMYLCASSLWSNRDRYEQYFGPGTRLTVT.

This clone is a singleton in its sample. The chain joins TRBV5-1 to TRBJ1-2, with D perhaps TRBD1 (5 bases). CDR1 is SGHRS and CDR2 is YFSETQ in the germline V gene. The CDR3 consists of 16 residues. V was pared by 4 bases and J by 2 bases, with 18 bases between. The CDR3 nucleotides read TGCGCCAGCAGCCTGGGACTTGACAGCCTAAACTATGGCTACACCTTC. Residues: CASSLGLDSLNYGYTF.

The rearrangement links TRBV6-5 to TRBJ1-2; 7 bases are a match to TRBD1. This CDR3 spans 13 amino acids. CDR1 and CDR2 (germline): MNHEY, SVGAGI. The trim removed 5 bases at V and 6 bases at J, leaving 6 bases unmatched. Here the CDR3 DNA reads TGTGCCAGCAGTCCCCCCGGGACAGATGGCTACACCTTC. This codes for CASSPPGTDGYTF.

The genes are TRBV5-5 and TRBJ1-1, with D uncertain. Germline CDR1 is SGHKS and CDR2 is YYEKEE (reference sequence). Trimming took off 7 bases at V and 3 bases at J, with 19 bases between the two ends. CDR3 length equals 15 residues. CDR3 protein: CASQSPLGQHTEAFF. Written as DNA, the CDR3 is TGTGCCAGCCAGTCCCCGCTTGGGCAGCACACTGAAGCTTTCTTT.

This chain uses TRBV7-5 with TRBJ1-1; TRBD1 was called by the table and not checked on the DNA. TRBV7-5 is listed as a pseudogene. The CDR3 is 15 residues long. Written as DNA, the CDR3 is TGTGTCAGAAGCGCTCGACAGGTCATGAACACTGAAGCTTTCTTT. Translating gives CVRSARQVMNTEAFF.

The gene calls are TRBV11-2 and TRBJ1-2; D is undetermined. CDR3 length: 14 amino acids. Germline values: CDR1 SGHAT, CDR2 FQNNGV. V lost 5 bases and J 8 bases, leaving 18 bases between the germline ends. For the CDR3, the DNA is TGTGCCAGCAGCATTAACGGCAGCCCCGGGGGCTACACCTTC. Encoded protein: CASSINGSPGGYTF.

The gene calls are TRBV7-3 and TRBJ1-5; 9 bases match TRBD1. Germline V gene lookup returns CDR1 SGHTA and CDR2 FQGTGA. The CDR3 totals 15 residues. Germline trimming cut 5 bases from V and 6 bases from J; bases unmatched to any gene: 8. CDR3: CASSPTGGGAQPQHF. Here the CDR3 DNA reads TGTGCCAGCAGCCCGACAGGGGGAGGGGCTCAGCCCCAGCATTTT.

This clone was picked up one time. The gene calls are TRBV18 and TRBJ2-5, with a tentative D call TRBD2 (6 bases). Deletions cut 1 base from V and 3 bases from J, with 12 bases between. The CDR3 extends over 15 amino acids. The germline gives CDR1 KGHSH, CDR2 LQKENI. CDR3 in DNA: TGTGCCAGCTCACCACGTTTTGCGGGAAAAGAGACCCAGTACTTC. Amino acids: CASSPRFAGKETQYF.

This clone showed up just once. V is TRBV12-3 or TRBV12-4 and J is TRBJ1-5; D remains ambiguous. This CDR3 contains 12 residues. V was shortened by 6 bases and J by 7 bases, with 10 bases between the two germline ends. The DNA for the CDR3 is TGTGCCAGCAGCGGGAGTTCCCAGCCCCAGCATTTT. This encodes CASSGSSQPQHF.

The rearrangement links TRBV19 to TRBJ1-5; a weak D match, TRBD1 (5 bases). Germline loops: CDR1 LNHDA, CDR2 SQIVND (reference sequence). Trimming left V 5 bases short and J 9 bases short, with 20 bases between. This CDR3 comprises 15 residues. The DNA of the CDR3 is TGTGCCAGTAGTGGATCTAAAGGGGCTGCCCGGCCCCAGCATTTT. Its protein product is CASSGSKGAARPQHF.

V gene TRBV6-5 combines with J gene TRBJ2-7, with D possibly matching TRBD2 (5 bases). The CDR3 has 13 residues. Between the trimmed V and J ends, which lost 2 bases and 5 bases, there was a span of 10 bases. Germline-derived CDR1 and CDR2 are MNHEY and SVGAGI. CDR3 residues: CASSYTGVHEQYF. The CDR3, as DNA: TGTGCCAGCAGTTACACCGGGGTCCACGAGCAGTACTTC.

The chain is built from TRBV5-1 and TRBJ1-4, with 9 bases that match TRBD1. The CDR3 spans 18 residues. J lost 3 bases, V lost 3 bases, and 12 bases had no gene match. CDR1 and CDR2 from the germline V gene are SGHRS and YFSETQ. The CDR3 DNA reads as TGCGCCAGCAGCTCGGGACAGGGAGGATTGTTTCCTAATGAAAAACTGTTTTTT. Protein product: CASSSGQGGLFPNEKLFF.

J is TRBJ2-1 and V is TRBV6-4, with 9 bases lining up with TRBD2. The CDR3 length is 15 residues. J was trimmed by 2 bases and V by 4 bases; bases with no gene match: 3. CDR1 is MRHNA and CDR2 is SNTAGT in the germline V gene. The CDR3 DNA follows: TGTGCCAGCAGTGCCGCGGGGGGGGCCTACAATGAGCAGTTCTTC. Translated: CASSAAGGAYNEQFF.

This sequence joins TRBV7-3 and TRBJ1-1, with D unclear. The CDR3 extends over 13 amino acids. The V end lost 5 bases, the J end lost 9 bases, and 16 bases lay between the germline ends. Germline values: CDR1 SGHTA, CDR2 FQGTGA. Here the CDR3 DNA reads TGTGCCAGCAGCAGAGTCGCGGGCAGACAAGCTTTCTTT. Translated: CASSRVAGRQAFF.

The genes are TRBV5-8 and TRBJ1-2; D possibly corresponds to TRBD1 (5 bases). The CDR3 is 14 amino acids. CDR1 is SGHTS, CDR2 YDEGEE, per germline. Trimming shortened V by 1 base and J by 1 base, and 8 bases separated the two germline ends. The CDR3: CASSLLDSNYGYTF. DNA for the CDR3: TGTGCCAGCAGCTTGTTAGACAGTAACTATGGCTACACCTTC.

CDR3 nucleotide sequence: TGTGCCAGCAGTCTCACTAGCGGGAATGAGCAGTTCTTC. This gives the protein CASSLTSGNEQFF. The chain joins TRBV5-6 to TRBJ2-1, with 9 bases that match TRBD2. The germline V gene has CDR1 SGHDT and CDR2 YYEEEE. V dropped 5 bases and J dropped 7; count of bases not matched to a gene: 4. The CDR3 is made up of 13 amino acids. The complete variable domain, with remaining parts taken from reference TRBV5-6 and TRBJ2-1, reads DAGVTQSPTHLIKTRGQQVTLRCSPKSGHDTVSWYQQALGQGPQFIFQYYEEEERQRGNFPDRFSGHQFPNYSSELNVNALLLGDSALYLCASSLTSGNEQFFGPGTRLTVL.

The chain links TRBV7-2 to TRBJ1-4; D is perhaps TRBD1 (5 bases). The germline gives CDR1 SGHTA, CDR2 FQGNSA. The V end was cut by 4 bases, the J end by 5 bases, with 11 bases between. The CDR3 is 14 residues long. The CDR3 DNA reads TGTGCCAGCAGCTCCCGGGACTTAAATGAAAAACTGTTTTTT. Residues: CASSSRDLNEKLFF.

The rearrangement uses TRBV6-5 and TRBJ1-5; unclear D gene. The CDR3 consists of 14 residues. CDR1 and CDR2 (germline): MNHEY, SVGAGI. V shed 1 base and J shed 1 base, with 5 bases lying between them. The CDR3 protein is CASSYYKSNQPQHF. DNA of the CDR3: TGTGCCAGCAGTTACTATAAAAGCAATCAGCCCCAGCATTTT.

The chain uses TRBV6-6 and TRBJ2-7, with 11 bases identical to TRBD1. This CDR3 has 13 residues. The ends lost 4 bases at V and 7 bases at J; junction bases unmatched: 3. CDR1 is MNHNY and CDR2 is SVGAGI in the germline V gene (reference sequence). CDR3 DNA sequence: TGTGCCAGCAGTTCCGGGACAGGGGGGGAGCAGTACTTC. This codes for CASSSGTGGEQYF.

The chain combines TRBV27 with TRBJ1-4, with D hard to call. In germline, CDR1 is MNHEY, CDR2 SMNVEV (reference sequence). The CDR3 totals 20 residues. Between the trimmed V and J ends, which lost 3 bases and 3 bases, there was a span of 26 bases. The DNA for the CDR3 is TGTGCCAGCAGTTTTATTGCGACTTCGACGAGCGGGGTCTCTAATGAAAAACTGTTTTTT. It translates to CASSFIATSTSGVSNEKLFF.

This clone was counted a single time. The chain links TRBV5-6 to TRBJ1-6; 12 nucleotides align to TRBD1. This CDR3 spans 12 amino acids. Looked up from germline, CDR1 is SGHDT and CDR2 is YYEEEE. V was clipped by 9 bases and J by 10 bases; unmatched bases: 2. The CDR3 reads CATGTGGSPLHF. The CDR3 DNA reads as TGTGCCACTGGGACAGGGGGCTCACCCCTCCACTTT.

The chain combines TRBV27 with TRBJ1-1, with 7 bases fitting TRBD1. Germline CDR1 reads MNHEY; CDR2 reads SMNVEV (reference sequence). There are 14 residues in the CDR3. V was clipped by 4 bases and J by 6 bases; unmatched bases: 8. The CDR3 protein is CASSSPGGRAEAFF. The CDR3, as DNA: TGTGCCAGCAGTTCCCCAGGGGGGCGGGCTGAAGCTTTCTTT.

This clone was counted a single time. The chain recombines TRBV5-5 with TRBJ2-1; the D is unclear. Trimming removed 2 bases from V and 9 bases from J, with 15 bases in between. This CDR3 has 14 amino acids. Per the germline V gene, CDR1 is SGHKS and CDR2 is YYEKEE (reference sequence). CDR3 loop: CASSLTTAAPEQFF. The DNA of the CDR3 is TGTGCCAGCAGCTTAACTACCGCGGCTCCTGAGCAGTTCTTC.

Written as DNA, the CDR3 is TGTGCCAGCAGCTTGGCCGGGGCCGGGAGCTCCTACGAGCAGTACTTC. It is translated as CASSLAGAGSSYEQYF. The rearrangement links TRBV5-6 to TRBJ2-7, with D possibly matching TRBD2 (6 bases). Deletions cut 0 bases from V and 0 bases from J, with 13 bases between. Germline V lookup: CDR1 SGHDT, CDR2 YYEEEE. CDR3 length: 16 residues.

The genes are TRBV5-5 and TRBJ1-4; D is perhaps TRBD1 (5 bases). Trimming left V 1 base short and J 8 bases short, with 9 bases between. The CDR3 totals 13 residues. Germline V CDR1 and CDR2: SGHKS, YYEKEE (reference sequence). The CDR3 DNA reads TGTGCCAGCAGCTTGCAGGCAGGGGAAAAACTGTTTTTT. Protein product: CASSLQAGEKLFF.